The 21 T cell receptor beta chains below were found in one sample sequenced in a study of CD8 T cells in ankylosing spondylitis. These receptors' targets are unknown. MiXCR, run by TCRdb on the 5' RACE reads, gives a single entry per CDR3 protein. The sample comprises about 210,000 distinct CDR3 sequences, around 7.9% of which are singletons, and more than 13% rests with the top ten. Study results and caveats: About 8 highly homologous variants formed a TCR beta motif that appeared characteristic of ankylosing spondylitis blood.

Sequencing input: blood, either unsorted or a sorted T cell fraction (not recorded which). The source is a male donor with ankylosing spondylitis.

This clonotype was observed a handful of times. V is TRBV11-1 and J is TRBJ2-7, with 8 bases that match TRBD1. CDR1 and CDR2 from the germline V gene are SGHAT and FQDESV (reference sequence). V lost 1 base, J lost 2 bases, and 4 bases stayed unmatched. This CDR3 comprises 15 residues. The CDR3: CASSLGQGATYEQYF. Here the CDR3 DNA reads TGTGCCAGCAGCTTAGGTCAGGGGGCCACCTACGAGCAGTACTTC.

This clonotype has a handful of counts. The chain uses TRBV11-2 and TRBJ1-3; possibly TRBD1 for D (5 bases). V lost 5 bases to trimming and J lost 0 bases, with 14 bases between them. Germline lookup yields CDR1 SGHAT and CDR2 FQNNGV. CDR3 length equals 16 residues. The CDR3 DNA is TGTGCCAGCAGCCGGGTGCAGGGCAACTCTGGAAACACCATATATTTT. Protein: CASSRVQGNSGNTIYF.

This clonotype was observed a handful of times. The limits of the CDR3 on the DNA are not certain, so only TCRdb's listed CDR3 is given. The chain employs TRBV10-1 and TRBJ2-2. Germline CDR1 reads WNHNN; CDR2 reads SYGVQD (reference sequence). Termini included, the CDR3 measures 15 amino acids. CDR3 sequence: CASISYELGPGSCFF.

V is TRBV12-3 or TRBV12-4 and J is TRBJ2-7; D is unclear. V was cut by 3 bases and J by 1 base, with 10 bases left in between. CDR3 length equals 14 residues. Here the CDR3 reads CASSLSPPSYEQYF. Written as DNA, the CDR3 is TGTGCCAGCAGTTTGTCTCCCCCATCCTACGAGCAGTACTTC.

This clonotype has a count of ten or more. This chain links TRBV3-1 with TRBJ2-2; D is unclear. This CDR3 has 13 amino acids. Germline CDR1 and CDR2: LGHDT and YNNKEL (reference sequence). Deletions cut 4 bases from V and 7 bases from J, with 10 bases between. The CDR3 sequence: CASSLALGGELFF. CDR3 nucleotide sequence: TGTGCCAGCAGCCTTGCCTTGGGCGGGGAGCTGTTTTTT. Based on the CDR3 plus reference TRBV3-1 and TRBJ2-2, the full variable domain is DTAVSQTPKYLVTQMGNDKSIKCEQNLGHDTMYWYKQDSKKFLKIMFSYNNKELIINETVPNRFSPKSPDKAHLNLHINSLELGDSAVYFCASSLALGGELFFGEGSRLTVL.

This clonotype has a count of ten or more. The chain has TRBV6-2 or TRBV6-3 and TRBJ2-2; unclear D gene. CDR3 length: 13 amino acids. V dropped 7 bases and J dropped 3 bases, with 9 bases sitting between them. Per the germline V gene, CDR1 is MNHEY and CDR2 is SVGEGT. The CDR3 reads CASTQEDTGELFF. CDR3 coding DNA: TGTGCCAGCACACAAGAAGACACCGGGGAGCTGTTTTTT.

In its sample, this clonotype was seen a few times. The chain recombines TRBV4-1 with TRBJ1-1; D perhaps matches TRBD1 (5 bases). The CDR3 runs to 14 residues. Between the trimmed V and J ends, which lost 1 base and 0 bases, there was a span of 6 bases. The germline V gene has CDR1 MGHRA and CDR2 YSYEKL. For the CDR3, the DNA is TGCGCCAGCAGCCAAGTAGGGGTGAACACTGAAGCTTTCTTT. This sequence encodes CASSQVGVNTEAFF.

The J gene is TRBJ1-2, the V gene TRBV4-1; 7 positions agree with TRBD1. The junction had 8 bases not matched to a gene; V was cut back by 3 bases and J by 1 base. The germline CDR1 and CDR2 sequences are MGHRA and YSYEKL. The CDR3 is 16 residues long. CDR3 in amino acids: CASSQAQGTLNYGYTF. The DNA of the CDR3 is TGCGCCAGCAGCCAGGCACAGGGGACCCTTAACTATGGCTACACCTTC.

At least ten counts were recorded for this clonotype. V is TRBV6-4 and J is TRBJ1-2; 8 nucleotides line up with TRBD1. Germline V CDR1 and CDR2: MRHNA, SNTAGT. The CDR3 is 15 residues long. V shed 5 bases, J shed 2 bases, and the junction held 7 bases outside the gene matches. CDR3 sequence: CASSYNRGSNYGYTF. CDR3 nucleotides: TGTGCCAGCAGTTATAACAGGGGGTCGAACTATGGCTACACCTTC.

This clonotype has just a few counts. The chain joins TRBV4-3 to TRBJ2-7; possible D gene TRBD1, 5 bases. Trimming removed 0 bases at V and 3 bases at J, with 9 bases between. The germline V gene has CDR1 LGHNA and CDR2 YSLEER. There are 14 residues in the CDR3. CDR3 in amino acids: CASSQDKTGYEQYF. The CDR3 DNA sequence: TGCGCCAGCAGCCAAGACAAAACAGGCTACGAGCAGTACTTC.

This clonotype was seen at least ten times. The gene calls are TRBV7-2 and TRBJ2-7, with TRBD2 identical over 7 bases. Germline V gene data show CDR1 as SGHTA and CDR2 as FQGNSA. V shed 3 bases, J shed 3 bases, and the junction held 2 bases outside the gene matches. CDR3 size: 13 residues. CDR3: CASSFGGIYEQYF. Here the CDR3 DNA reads TGTGCCAGCAGCTTCGGGGGGATCTACGAGCAGTACTTC.

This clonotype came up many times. DNA for the CDR3: TGTGCCAGCAGCTTCGGCAGGGGTGAAGCTTTCTTT. Protein product: CASSFGRGEAFF. The rearrangement links TRBV7-9 to TRBJ1-1, with D possibly TRBD1 on 6 matching bases. This CDR3 contains 12 residues. Germline CDR1 reads SEHNR; CDR2 reads FQNEAQ (reference sequence). V was shortened by 3 bases and J by 7 bases, with 9 bases between the two germline ends.

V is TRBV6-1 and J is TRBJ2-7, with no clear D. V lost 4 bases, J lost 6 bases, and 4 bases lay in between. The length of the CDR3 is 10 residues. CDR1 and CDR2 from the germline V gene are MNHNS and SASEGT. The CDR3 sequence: CASSGVEQYF. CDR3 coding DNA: TGTGCCAGCAGTGGGGTCGAGCAGTACTTC.

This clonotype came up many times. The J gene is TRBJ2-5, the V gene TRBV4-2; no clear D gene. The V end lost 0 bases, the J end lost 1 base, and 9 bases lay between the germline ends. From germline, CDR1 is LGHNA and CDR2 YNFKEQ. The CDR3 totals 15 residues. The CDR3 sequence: CASSQDPGPQETQYF. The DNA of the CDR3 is TGTGCCAGCAGCCAAGACCCAGGACCCCAAGAGACCCAGTACTTC.

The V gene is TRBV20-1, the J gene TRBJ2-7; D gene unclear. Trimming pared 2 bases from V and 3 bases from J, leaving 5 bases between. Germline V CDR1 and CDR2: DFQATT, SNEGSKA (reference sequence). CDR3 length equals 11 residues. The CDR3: CSARTRYEQYF. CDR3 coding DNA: TGCAGTGCTAGAACGCGCTACGAGCAGTACTTC.

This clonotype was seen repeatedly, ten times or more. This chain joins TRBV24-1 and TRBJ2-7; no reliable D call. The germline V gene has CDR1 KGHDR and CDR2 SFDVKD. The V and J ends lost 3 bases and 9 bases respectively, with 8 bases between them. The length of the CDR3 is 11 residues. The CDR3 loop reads CATSDLTLQYF. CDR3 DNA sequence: TGTGCCACCAGTGATCTGACTTTGCAGTACTTC.

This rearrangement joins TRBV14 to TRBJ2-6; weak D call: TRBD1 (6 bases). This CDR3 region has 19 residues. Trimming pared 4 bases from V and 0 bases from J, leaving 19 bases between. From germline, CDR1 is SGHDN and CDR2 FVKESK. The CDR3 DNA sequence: TGTGCCAGCAGCCGATTACCGGGACACTACGACTCTGGGGCCAACGTCCTGACTTTC. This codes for CASSRLPGHYDSGANVLTF.

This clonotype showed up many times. The CDR3, as DNA: TGTGCCAGCAGTTCTATCAGGACTAGCAACCAAGAGACCCAGTACTTC. Amino acids: CASSSIRTSNQETQYF. This rearrangement joins TRBV27 to TRBJ2-5, with TRBD2 identical over 8 bases. CDR1 is MNHEY, CDR2 SMNVEV, per germline (reference sequence). With 4 bases clipped from V and 0 bases from J, the junction kept 7 bases outside the gene matches. CDR3 size: 16 residues.

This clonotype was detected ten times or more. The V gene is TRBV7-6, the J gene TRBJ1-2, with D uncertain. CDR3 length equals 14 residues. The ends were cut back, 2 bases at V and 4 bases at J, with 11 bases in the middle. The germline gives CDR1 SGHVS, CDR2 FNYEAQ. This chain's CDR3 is CASSLHPKSYGYTF. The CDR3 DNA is TGTGCCAGCAGCTTACACCCAAAAAGCTATGGCTACACCTTC.

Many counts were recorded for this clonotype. CDR3 loop: CASSVLLAANTGELFF. The CDR3 region has the DNA TGTGCCAGCAGTGTGCTACTAGCGGCGAACACCGGGGAGCTGTTTTTT. The chain couples TRBV27 to TRBJ2-2, with 8 bases lining up with TRBD2. Germline CDR1 and CDR2: MNHEY and SMNVEV (reference sequence). J lost 0 bases, V lost 5 bases, and 5 bases had no gene match. This CDR3 has 16 amino acids.

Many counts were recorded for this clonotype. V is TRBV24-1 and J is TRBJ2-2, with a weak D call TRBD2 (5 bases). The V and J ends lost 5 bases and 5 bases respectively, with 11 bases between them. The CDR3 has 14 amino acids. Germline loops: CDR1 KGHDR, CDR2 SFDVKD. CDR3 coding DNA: TGTGCCACCAGTGCTTTTGGCGGGACCGGGGAGCTGTTTTTT. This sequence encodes CATSAFGGTGELFF.